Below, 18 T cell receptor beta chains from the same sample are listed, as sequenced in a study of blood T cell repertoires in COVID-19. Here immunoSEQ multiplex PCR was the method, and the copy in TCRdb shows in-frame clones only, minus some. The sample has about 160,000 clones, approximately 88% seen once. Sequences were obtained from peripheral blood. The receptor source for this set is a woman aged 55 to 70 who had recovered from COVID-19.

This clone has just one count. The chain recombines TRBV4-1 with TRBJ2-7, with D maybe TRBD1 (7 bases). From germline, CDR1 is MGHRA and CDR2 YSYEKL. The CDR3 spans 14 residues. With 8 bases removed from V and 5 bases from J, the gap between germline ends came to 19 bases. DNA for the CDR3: TGCGCCAGCCGAGGGGGCGGGGCAGCAAACGAGCAGTACTTC. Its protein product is CASRGGGAANEQYF.

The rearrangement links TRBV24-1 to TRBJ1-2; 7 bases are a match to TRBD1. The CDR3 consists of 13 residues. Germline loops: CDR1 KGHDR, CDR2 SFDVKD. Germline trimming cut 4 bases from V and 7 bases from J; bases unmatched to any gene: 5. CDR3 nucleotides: TGTGCCACCAGTGAATCAGGGGGACGTGGCTACACCTTC. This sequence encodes CATSESGGRGYTF.

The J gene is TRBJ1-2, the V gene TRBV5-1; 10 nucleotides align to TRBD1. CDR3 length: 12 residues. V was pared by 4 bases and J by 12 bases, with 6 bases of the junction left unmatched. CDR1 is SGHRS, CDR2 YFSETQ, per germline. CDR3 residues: CASSQDRGLDTF. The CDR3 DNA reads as TGCGCCAGCAGCCAAGACAGGGGGCTGGACACCTTC.

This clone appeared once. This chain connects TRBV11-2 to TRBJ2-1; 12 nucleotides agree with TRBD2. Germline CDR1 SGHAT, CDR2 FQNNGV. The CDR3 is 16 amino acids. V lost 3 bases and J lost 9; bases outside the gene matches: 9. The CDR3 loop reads CASSLRASGGAGEQFF. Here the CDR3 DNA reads TGTGCCAGCAGCTTGCGCGCTAGCGGGGGGGCAGGTGAGCAGTTCTTC. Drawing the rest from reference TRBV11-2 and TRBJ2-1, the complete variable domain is EAGVAQSPRYKIIEKRQSVAFWCNPISGHATLYWYQQILGQGPKLLIQFQNNGVVDDSQLPKDRFSAERLKGVDSTLKIQPAKLEDSAVYLCASSLRASGGAGEQFFGPGTRLTVL.

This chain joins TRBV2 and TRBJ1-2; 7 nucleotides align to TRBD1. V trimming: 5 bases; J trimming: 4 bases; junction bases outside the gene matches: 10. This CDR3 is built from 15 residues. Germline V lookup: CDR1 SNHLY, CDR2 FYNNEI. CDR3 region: CASSSRQGWSYGYTF. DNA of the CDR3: TGTGCCAGCAGTTCTAGACAGGGTTGGAGCTATGGCTACACCTTC.

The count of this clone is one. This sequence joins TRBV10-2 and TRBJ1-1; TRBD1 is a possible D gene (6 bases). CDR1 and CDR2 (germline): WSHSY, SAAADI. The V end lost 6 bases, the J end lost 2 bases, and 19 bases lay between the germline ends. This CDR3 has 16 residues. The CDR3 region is CASRDHGRGPNTEAFF. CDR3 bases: TGCGCCAGCAGGGACCATGGGCGGGGGCCAAACACTGAAGCTTTCTTT.

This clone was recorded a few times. CDR3 sequence reads: CASSVVIDGYTF. In DNA, the CDR3 is TGTGCCAGCAGCGTTGTTATCGATGGCTACACCTTC. This chain connects TRBV28 to TRBJ1-2; no firm D call. The CDR3 spans 12 residues. Trimming shortened V by 6 bases and J by 6 bases, and 11 bases separated the two germline ends. Germline V gene data show CDR1 as MDHEN and CDR2 as SYDVKM.

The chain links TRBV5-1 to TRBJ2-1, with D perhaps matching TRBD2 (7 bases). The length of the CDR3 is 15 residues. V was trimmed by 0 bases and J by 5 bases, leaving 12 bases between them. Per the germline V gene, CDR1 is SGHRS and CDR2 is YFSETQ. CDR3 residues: CASSLDGGAHNEQFF. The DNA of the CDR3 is TGCGCCAGCAGCTTGGATGGGGGGGCTCACAATGAGCAGTTCTTC.

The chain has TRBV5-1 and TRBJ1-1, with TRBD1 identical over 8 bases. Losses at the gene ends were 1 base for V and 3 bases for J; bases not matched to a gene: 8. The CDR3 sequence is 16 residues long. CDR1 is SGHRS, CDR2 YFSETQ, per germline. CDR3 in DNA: TGCGCCAGCAGCTTGATCGCAGGGGGCGAGGACACTGAAGCTTTCTTT. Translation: CASSLIAGGEDTEAFF.

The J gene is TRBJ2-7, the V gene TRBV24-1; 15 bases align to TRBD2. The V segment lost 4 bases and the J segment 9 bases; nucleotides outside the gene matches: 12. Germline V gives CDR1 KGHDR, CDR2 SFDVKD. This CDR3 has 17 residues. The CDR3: CATSDPGTSGGPGVQYF. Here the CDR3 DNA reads TGTGCCACCAGTGACCCCGGGACTAGCGGGGGGCCGGGGGTGCAGTACTTC.

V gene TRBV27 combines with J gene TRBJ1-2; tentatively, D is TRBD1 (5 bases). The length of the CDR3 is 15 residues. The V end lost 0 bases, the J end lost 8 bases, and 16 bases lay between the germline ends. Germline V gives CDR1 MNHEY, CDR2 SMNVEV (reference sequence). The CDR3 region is CASSLSGREYDGYTF. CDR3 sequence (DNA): TGTGCCAGCAGTTTATCTGGCAGGGAATACGACGGCTACACCTTC.

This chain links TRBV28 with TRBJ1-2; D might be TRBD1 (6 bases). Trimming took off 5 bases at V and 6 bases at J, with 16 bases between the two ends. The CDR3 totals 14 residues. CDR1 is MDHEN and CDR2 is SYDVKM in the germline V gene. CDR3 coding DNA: TGTGCCAGCAGTCCTAGGGGGACCCAACATGGCTACACCTTC. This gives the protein CASSPRGTQHGYTF.

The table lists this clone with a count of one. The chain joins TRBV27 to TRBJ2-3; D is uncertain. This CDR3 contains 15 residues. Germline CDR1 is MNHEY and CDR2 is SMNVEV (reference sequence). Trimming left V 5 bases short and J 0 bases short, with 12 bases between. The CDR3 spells CASSRYRTSTDTQYF. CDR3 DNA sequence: TGTGCCAGCAGTAGATACCGAACTAGCACAGATACGCAGTATTTT.

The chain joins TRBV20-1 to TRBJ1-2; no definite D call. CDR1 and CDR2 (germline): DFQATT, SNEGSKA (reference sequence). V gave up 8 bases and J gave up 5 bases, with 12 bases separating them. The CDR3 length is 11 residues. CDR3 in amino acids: CSSQAGYGYTF. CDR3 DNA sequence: TGCAGTTCGCAGGCGGGGTATGGCTACACCTTC.

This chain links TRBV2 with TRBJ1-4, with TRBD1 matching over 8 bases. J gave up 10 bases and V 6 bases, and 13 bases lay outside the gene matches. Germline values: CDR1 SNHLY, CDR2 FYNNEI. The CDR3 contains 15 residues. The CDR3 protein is CASSDRDRFIGKLFF. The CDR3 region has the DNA TGTGCCAGCAGCGACCGGGACAGGTTCATAGGAAAACTGTTTTTT.

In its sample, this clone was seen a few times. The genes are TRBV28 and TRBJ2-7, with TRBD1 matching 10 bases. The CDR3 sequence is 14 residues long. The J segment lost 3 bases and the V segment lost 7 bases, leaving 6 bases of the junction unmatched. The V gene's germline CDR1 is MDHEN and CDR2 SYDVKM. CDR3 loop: CASTPGDRGYEQYF. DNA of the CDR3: TGTGCCAGCACCCCCGGGGACAGGGGCTACGAGCAGTACTTC.

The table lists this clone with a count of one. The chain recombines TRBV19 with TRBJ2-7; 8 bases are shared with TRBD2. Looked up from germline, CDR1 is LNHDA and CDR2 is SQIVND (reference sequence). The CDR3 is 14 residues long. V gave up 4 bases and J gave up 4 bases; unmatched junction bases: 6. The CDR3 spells CASSTPGGAYEQYF. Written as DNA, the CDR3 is TGTGCCAGTAGTACCCCGGGGGGGGCGTACGAGCAGTACTTC.

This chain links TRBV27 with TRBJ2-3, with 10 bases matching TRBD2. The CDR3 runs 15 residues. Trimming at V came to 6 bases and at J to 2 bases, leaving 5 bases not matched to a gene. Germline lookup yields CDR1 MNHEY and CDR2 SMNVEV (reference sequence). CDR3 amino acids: CASRPSGGVTDTQYF. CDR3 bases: TGTGCCAGCAGACCTAGCGGGGGAGTCACAGATACGCAGTATTTT.